The 9 T cell receptor beta chains listed next were all sequenced from one sample in a study of T cell responses to AZD1222 COVID-19 vaccine. The data were produced by immunoSEQ multiplex PCR, yet TCRdb's version contains in-frame clones alone and is incomplete. The sample holds around 140,000 clones, 65% to 90% seen once. The starting material was peripheral blood, obtained 28 days after the second dose of the MenACWY control vaccine. These TCRs come from an adult who received the MenACWY meningococcal vaccine as a control.

The V call is TRBV23-1, the J call TRBJ1-1, with no clear D. TRBV23-1 is sorted into the ORF group, with uncertain function. Trimming removed 0 bases from V and 1 base from J, with 18 bases in between. This CDR3 comprises 18 residues. The CDR3 loop reads CASSQSFRAQLWNTEAFF. CDR3 in DNA: TGCGCCAGCAGTCAATCATTCCGGGCTCAGCTGTGGAACACTGAAGCTTTCTTT.

This clone was recorded a few times. The chain couples TRBV7-7 to TRBJ2-5, with D perhaps TRBD1 or TRBD2 (6 bases each). Germline-derived CDR1 and CDR2 are SSHAT and FNYEAQ (reference sequence). CDR3 size: 15 residues. V lost 2 bases and J lost 2, with 12 bases in between. CDR3 coding DNA: TGTGCCAGCAGCTTATATGGGGGGCCGCAAGAGACCCAGTACTTC. Translating gives CASSLYGGPQETQYF.

This chain connects TRBV2 to TRBJ1-3; 7 positions agree with TRBD1. This CDR3 is built from 16 residues. The germline V gene has CDR1 SNHLY and CDR2 FYNNEI. With 4 bases clipped from V and 0 bases from J, the junction kept 6 bases outside the gene matches. The CDR3 DNA sequence: TGTGCCAGCAGTGTTGGACAGGCATACTCTGGAAACACCATATATTTT. It encodes CASSVGQAYSGNTIYF.

The V and J genes are TRBV30 and TRBJ1-1; D not certain. The CDR3 is 14 amino acids. The germline gives CDR1 GTSNPN, CDR2 SVGIG (reference sequence). V lost 3 bases, J lost 0 bases, and 11 bases lay in between. CDR3 in DNA: TGTGCCTGGAGCAAGGACTTTTTGAACACTGAAGCTTTCTTT. Amino acid sequence: CAWSKDFLNTEAFF.

The rearrangement links TRBV27 to TRBJ1-2; TRBD1 matches at 10 bases. The V and J ends lost 6 bases and 4 bases, in that order; junction bases with no gene match: 8. The CDR3 is 15 residues long. Germline lookup yields CDR1 MNHEY and CDR2 SMNVEV (reference sequence). The CDR3 DNA follows: TGTGCCAGCAGCCCCGACAGGGGGCGGATCTATGGCTACACCTTC. Its protein product is CASSPDRGRIYGYTF.

This sequence joins TRBV18 and TRBJ1-1; 11 positions agree with TRBD1. Trimming at V came to 3 bases and at J to 6 bases, leaving 3 bases not matched to a gene. The germline CDR1 and CDR2 sequences are KGHSH and LQKENI. The CDR3 length is 14 residues. The CDR3 DNA follows: TGTGCCAGCTCACCGGGACAGGGGGTCTCTGAAGCTTTCTTT. It yields the protein CASSPGQGVSEAFF.

This clone was seen a handful of times. V is TRBV9 and J is TRBJ1-2; the D gene is possibly TRBD1 (5 bases). Germline V gene sequence: CDR1 SGDLS, CDR2 YYNGEE. The CDR3 has 15 amino acids. V was cut by 0 bases and J by 2 bases, with 11 bases left in between. DNA for the CDR3: TGTGCCAGCAGCGTAGCTCGAGGGGCAAACTATGGCTACACCTTC. This encodes CASSVARGANYGYTF.

This chain joins TRBV29-1 and TRBJ2-5; perhaps TRBD2 as D (6 bases). With 0 bases removed from V and 4 bases from J, the gap between germline ends came to 15 bases. CDR1 and CDR2 (germline): SQVTM, ANQGSEA. This CDR3 spans 15 amino acids. The DNA of the CDR3 is TGCAGCGTTGAAGAAGCGGAGGGGTGGGGAGAGACCCAGTACTTC. It yields the protein CSVEEAEGWGETQYF.

This clone was seen a handful of times. DNA of the CDR3: TGTGCCAGCAGCTTAGGGTCCGGGGGCCATCAGCCCCAGCATTTT. Its protein is CASSLGSGGHQPQHF. The V call is TRBV11-3, the J call TRBJ1-5; tentative D call: TRBD1 (6 bases). CDR3 length: 15 amino acids. Trimming took 1 base from V and 5 from J, leaving 12 bases between them. Germline loops: CDR1 SGHNT, CDR2 YENEEA.